The rows below give T cell receptor beta chains drawn from one sample of a study of blood T cell repertoires in COVID-19. The table came from immunoSEQ multiplex PCR; TCRdb's copy has only in-frame clones and leaves some out. The sample consists of about 100,000 clones, about nine tenths of them appearing once. The sequenced sample consisted of peripheral blood. The receptors shown here come from a man aged 45 to 65 with acute or convalescent COVID-19. Both conserved end residues are part of each CDR3. A D gene is named only where the DNA matches it firmly. The size field is filled for only some rows; it gives once, few, many or a size class.

D gene	clone size	V gene	J gene	CDR3 protein	CDR3 DNA
.	.	TRBV30	TRBJ2-5	CAWTTGTQETQYF	TGTGCCTGGACGACAGGGACTCAAGAGACCCAGTACTTC
.	.	TRBV3-1/TRBV3-2	TRBJ2-3	CASSQAVAGPRDTQYF	TGTGCCAGCAGCCAAGCCGTGGCGGGGCCTAGAGATACGCAGTATTTT
.	.	TRBV10-3	TRBJ1-2	CAIRPSTGITNYGYTF	TGTGCCATACGGCCGTCGACGGGGATCACTAACTATGGCTACACCTTC
.	.	TRBV4-1	TRBJ1-5	CASSQPGVGQPQHF	TGCGCCAGCAGCCAACCAGGGGTAGGTCAGCCCCAGCATTTT
TRBD1	.	TRBV18	TRBJ2-3	CASSPLGTGGTDTQYF	TGTGCCAGCTCACCACTCGGGACAGGGGGCACAGATACGCAGTATTTT
TRBD1	.	TRBV6-5	TRBJ1-1	CASSFPGQQNTEAFF	TGTGCCAGCAGTTTCCCGGGACAGCAGAACACTGAAGCTTTCTTT
.	once	TRBV27	TRBJ2-2	CASSLNGVGGPTFGELFF	TGTGCCAGCAGTTTAAACGGGGTAGGAGGCCCAACATTTGGGGAGCTGTTTTTT
.	.	TRBV9	TRBJ2-1	CASSAEGLINNEQFF	TGTGCCAGCAGCGCCGAGGGATTGATTAACAATGAGCAGTTCTTC
.	.	TRBV9	TRBJ1-1	CASSVEGRSNTEAFF	TGTGCCAGCAGCGTAGAAGGCAGGTCGAACACTGAAGCTTTCTTT
.	.	TRBV19	TRBJ1-3	CASTGDYHGNTIYF	TGTGCCAGTACCGGGGACTATCACGGAAACACCATATATTTT
TRBD1	.	TRBV5-1	TRBJ1-5	CASSEGQGNQPQHF	TGCGCCAGCAGCGAGGGACAGGGGAATCAGCCCCAGCATTTT
TRBD2	.	TRBV5-1	TRBJ2-1	CASSLGLAGPNEQFF	TGCGCCAGCAGCTTGGGACTAGCGGGACCCAATGAGCAGTTCTTC
.	.	TRBV30	TRBJ2-2	CAWSATNTGELFF	TGTGCCTGGAGTGCTACGAACACCGGGGAGCTGTTTTTT
.	once	TRBV5-5	TRBJ1-5	CASSLERGDQPQHF	TGTGCCAGCAGCTTGGAAAGGGGTGATCAGCCCCAGCATTTT
.	.	TRBV6-5	TRBJ2-5	CASRARGGVGETQYF	TGTGCCAGCAGGGCCCGAGGAGGGGTGGGGGAGACCCAGTACTTC
.	.	TRBV20-1	TRBJ2-5	CSASVISGQETQYF	TGCAGTGCTAGTGTCATCAGCGGACAAGAGACCCAGTACTTC
TRBD1	.	TRBV5-1	TRBJ2-3	CASSQTGGRTDTQYF	TGCGCCAGCAGCCAGACAGGGGGCCGCACAGATACGCAGTATTTT
TRBD2	.	TRBV6-5	TRBJ2-1	CAIGLAGRDEQFF	TGTGCCATCGGACTAGCGGGGAGGGATGAGCAGTTCTTC
.	.	TRBV28	TRBJ1-6	CASSLNQPEDDSPLHF	TGTGCCAGCAGTTTGAATCAGCCAGAGGATGATTCACCCCTCCACTTT
.	.	TRBV11-2	TRBJ2-1	CASSLRALASFSSYNEQFF	TGTGCCAGCAGCTTACGGGCTCTAGCGAGTTTCAGCTCCTACAATGAGCAGTTCTTC
TRBD1	.	TRBV2	TRBJ2-7	CASTSTGVVVEQYF	TGTGCCAGCACCTCGACAGGGGTAGTGGTCGAGCAGTACTTC
.	.	TRBV30	TRBJ2-1	CAWSQSGGLRSYNEQFF	TGTGCCTGGAGCCAATCGGGGGGCCTTCGTTCCTACAATGAGCAGTTCTTC
.	.	TRBV27	TRBJ2-1	CASSLSRSSYNEQFF	TGTGCCAGCAGTTTGTCGCGGAGCTCCTACAATGAGCAGTTCTTC
TRBD2	few	TRBV9	TRBJ2-3	CASSGSGVAQDTQYF	TGTGCCAGCAGCGGTAGCGGGGTTGCGCAAGATACGCAGTATTTT
.	once	TRBV28	TRBJ2-7	CASSLFRGSYEQYF	TGTGCCAGCAGTTTGTTTCGGGGCTCCTACGAGCAGTACTTC
.	.	TRBV12-2	TRBJ1-2	CASRPEELGGYTF	TGTGCAAGTCGCCCGGAGGAGTTGGGCGGCTACACCTTC
TRBD1	once	TRBV6-1	TRBJ1-5	CASSQGDSRRGQPQHF	TGTGCCAGCAGTCAAGGGGACAGTCGGAGGGGTCAGCCCCAGCATTTT
.	once	TRBV7-9	TRBJ2-5	CASSLGRLETQYF	TGTGCCAGCAGCTTAGGCAGGCTCGAGACCCAGTACTTC
TRBD2	.	TRBV11-2	TRBJ2-4	CASSLESLAGGPRYF	TGTGCCAGCAGCTTAGAATCACTAGCGGGAGGGCCACGGTACTTC
TRBD1	few	TRBV5-1	TRBJ2-1	CASRARDRYNEQFF	TGCGCCAGCAGGGCCCGGGACAGATACAATGAGCAGTTCTTC
.	once	TRBV5-1	TRBJ2-7	CASSLDGTPSEQYF	TGCGCCAGCAGCTTGGATGGGACACCCAGTGAGCAGTACTTC
.	.	TRBV19	TRBJ2-7	CASRDNLYYEQYF	TGTGCCAGTCGGGACAACCTATACTACGAGCAGTACTTC
.	.	TRBV10-3	TRBJ2-2	CAISESEGGELFF	TGTGCCATCAGTGAGTCTGAGGGAGGGGAGCTGTTTTTT